Listed here are 20 T cell receptor beta chains from one sample, sequenced in a study of blood T cell repertoires in COVID-19. The protocol was immunoSEQ multiplex PCR, while the TCRdb copy is restricted to in-frame clones and leaves out a portion. The data show under 300,000 clones, approximately 86% seen once. Sequencing was carried out using peripheral blood. Receptor source: a woman over 75 with active or convalescent COVID-19.

V usage is TRBV27 and J usage is TRBJ1-2; 7 bases line up with TRBD1. This CDR3 is 16 amino acids long. Germline lookup yields CDR1 MNHEY and CDR2 SMNVEV (reference sequence). J was trimmed by 8 bases and V by 5 bases; bases with no gene match: 17. The DNA of the CDR3 is TGTGCCAGCAGTGACAGGGTCGGGACGAATAAAATAGGCTACACCTTC. Amino acid sequence: CASSDRVGTNKIGYTF.

The chain couples TRBV18 to TRBJ2-7; possibly TRBD1 for D (6 bases). Trimming stripped 2 bases from V and 4 bases from J, with 9 bases between. CDR3 size: 13 residues. Germline V gives CDR1 KGHSH, CDR2 LQKENI. This chain's CDR3 is CASSPRTAYEQYF. DNA for the CDR3: TGTGCCAGCTCACCAAGGACAGCTTACGAGCAGTACTTC.

The J gene is TRBJ2-3, the V gene TRBV19, with D perhaps matching TRBD2 (6 bases). Germline V gene sequence: CDR1 LNHDA, CDR2 SQIVND (reference sequence). Trimming pared 3 bases from V and 2 bases from J, leaving 12 bases between. The CDR3 loop spans 15 amino acids. The CDR3 nucleotides are TGTGCCAGTAGTATGATCGGCGGGGCCACAGATACGCAGTATTTT. It specifies CASSMIGGATDTQYF.

This chain uses TRBV5-1 with TRBJ2-1; 9 nucleotides agree with TRBD2. V trimming: 4 bases; J trimming: 10 bases; junction bases outside the gene matches: 12. CDR3 length equals 15 residues. Germline V gives CDR1 SGHRS, CDR2 YFSETQ. CDR3 loop: CASSPTSGPQREQFF. CDR3 coding DNA: TGCGCCAGCAGCCCGACTAGCGGACCACAGAGGGAGCAGTTCTTC.

The rearrangement joins TRBV6-2 or TRBV6-3 to TRBJ2-2; D not resolved. The germline V and J ends were trimmed by 5 bases and 7 bases, with 5 bases remaining between them. Per the germline V gene, CDR1 is MNHEY and CDR2 is SVGEGT. CDR3 length: 11 amino acids. CDR3 loop: CASSPLGELFF. Written as DNA, the CDR3 is TGTGCCAGCAGTCCACTCGGGGAGCTGTTTTTT.

The rearrangement uses TRBV6-5 and TRBJ1-5; D remains unclear. Germline CDR1 MNHEY, CDR2 SVGAGI. This CDR3 has 13 amino acids. Trimming removed 9 bases from V and 2 bases from J, with 11 bases in between. CDR3 residues: CASMLDGNQPQHF. In DNA, the CDR3 is TGTGCCAGTATGTTAGATGGCAATCAGCCCCAGCATTTT.

The rearrangement joins TRBV3-1 (or the pseudogene TRBV3-2) to TRBJ2-7; unclear D gene. The germline CDR1 and CDR2 sequences are LGHDT and YNNKEL (reference sequence). The CDR3 has 13 amino acids. Trimming stripped 4 bases from V and 3 bases from J, with 10 bases between. The CDR3 DNA sequence: TGTGCCAGCAGCCCGATCGAGAACTACGAGCAGTACTTC. Translation: CASSPIENYEQYF.

The chain is built from TRBV10-3 and TRBJ1-6; D gene uncertain. The CDR3 has 14 amino acids. The V and J ends lost 4 bases and 7 bases respectively, with 11 bases between them. Germline values: CDR1 ENHRY, CDR2 SYGVKD. The CDR3 region has the DNA TGTGCCATCAGTGGAGGGCAGCGAAATTCACCCCTCCACTTT. Encoded protein: CAISGGQRNSPLHF.

The chain is built from TRBV5-4 and TRBJ1-2; a weak D match, TRBD1 (6 bases). CDR3 length equals 13 residues. The germline V and J ends were trimmed by 2 bases and 4 bases, with 9 bases remaining between them. Germline V CDR1 and CDR2: SGHNT, YYREEE (reference sequence). CDR3 residues: CASSLQGVYGYTF. The CDR3 nucleotides read TGTGCCAGCAGCTTACAGGGAGTCTATGGCTACACCTTC.

V is TRBV18 and J is TRBJ1-2, with TRBD1 identical over 7 bases. Germline V gene lookup returns CDR1 KGHSH and CDR2 LQKENI. With 3 bases clipped from V and 2 bases from J, the junction kept 6 bases outside the gene matches. The CDR3 is 15 residues long. This CDR3 reads CASSPGTVPNYGYTF. As DNA, the CDR3 is TGTGCCAGCTCACCTGGGACAGTTCCCAACTATGGCTACACCTTC.

The J gene is TRBJ2-7, the V gene TRBV5-1; 8 positions match TRBD1. Per germline, CDR1 SGHRS and CDR2 YFSETQ. The length of the CDR3 is 14 residues. V shed 0 bases and J 9 bases; nucleotides not matched to a gene: 8. The CDR3 spells CASSLEAGGAGQYF. CDR3 nucleotide sequence: TGCGCCAGCAGCTTGGAGGCAGGGGGCGCTGGGCAGTACTTC.

The gene calls are TRBV11-2 and TRBJ2-5; the D gene is possibly TRBD2 (5 bases). The CDR3 consists of 14 residues. Germline V lookup: CDR1 SGHAT, CDR2 FQNNGV. Trimming removed 1 base from V and 7 bases from J, with 13 bases in between. The CDR3 here is CASSLAGMEMTQYF. The CDR3 DNA sequence: TGTGCCAGCAGCTTAGCGGGGATGGAGATGACCCAGTACTTC. The complete variable domain, with remaining parts taken from reference TRBV11-2 and TRBJ2-5, reads EAGVAQSPRYKIIEKRQSVAFWCNPISGHATLYWYQQILGQGPKLLIQFQNNGVVDDSQLPKDRFSAERLKGVDSTLKIQPAKLEDSAVYLCASSLAGMEMTQYFGPGTRLLVL.

This clone occurred once. The chain carries TRBV19 and TRBJ1-5; possible D gene TRBD1, 6 bases. The CDR3 sequence is 16 residues long. Germline assignment: CDR1 LNHDA and CDR2 SQIVND (reference sequence). Deletions cut 0 bases from V and 1 base from J, with 10 bases between. The CDR3 DNA follows: TGTGCCAGTAGTATAGATACAGGGATCAGCAATCAGCCCCAGCATTTT. Protein: CASSIDTGISNQPQHF.

The chain's CDR3 is CATSDPAGVSNEQFF. CDR3 bases: TGTGCCACCAGTGACCCAGCGGGAGTAAGCAATGAGCAGTTCTTC. The chain links TRBV24-1 to TRBJ2-1; 8 bases match TRBD2. In germline, CDR1 is KGHDR, CDR2 SFDVKD. V dropped 4 bases and J dropped 6; count of bases not matched to a gene: 7. CDR3 length equals 15 residues.

The rearrangement links TRBV5-1 to TRBJ1-2; tentatively, D is TRBD1 (5 bases). Germline values: CDR1 SGHRS, CDR2 YFSETQ. The CDR3 runs to 13 residues. V was cut by 4 bases and J by 2 bases, with 9 bases left in between. Here the CDR3 reads CASSMTENYGYTF. The CDR3 nucleotides are TGCGCCAGCAGCATGACAGAGAACTATGGCTACACCTTC.

The gene calls are TRBV3-1 (or the pseudogene TRBV3-2) and TRBJ2-1; TRBD2 matches at 9 bases. The V gene's germline CDR1 is LGHDT and CDR2 YNNKEL (reference sequence). The CDR3 contains 15 residues. V lost 4 bases and J lost 5; bases outside the gene matches: 6. CDR3 coding DNA: TGTGCCAGCAGCCCTACGGTAGCGGGAGACAATGAGCAGTTCTTC. Translation gives CASSPTVAGDNEQFF.

This chain joins TRBV3-1 (or the pseudogene TRBV3-2) and TRBJ2-7; 11 bases are a match to TRBD2. V lost 1 base and J lost 5; bases outside the gene matches: 4. The CDR3 consists of 15 residues. Germline assignment: CDR1 LGHDT and CDR2 YNNKEL (reference sequence). CDR3 region: CASSQGGTSGDEQYF. The CDR3 nucleotides are TGTGCCAGCAGCCAAGGGGGGACTAGCGGTGACGAGCAGTACTTC.

As DNA, the CDR3 is TGTGCCAGCAGCTCAAGCGGGGGGGTAGATACGCAGTATTTT. Its protein is CASSSSGGVDTQYF. The V gene is TRBV7-9, the J gene TRBJ2-3; 10 nucleotides align to TRBD2. V lost 4 bases, J lost 5 bases, and 3 bases stayed unmatched. CDR1 and CDR2 (germline): SEHNR, FQNEAQ (reference sequence). The CDR3 totals 14 residues. The full variable domain, with the rest looked up from reference TRBV7-9 and TRBJ2-3, is DTGVSQNPRHKITKRGQNVTFRCDPISEHNRLYWYRQTLGQGPEFLTYFQNEAQLEKSRLLSDRFSAERPKGSFSTLEIQRTEQGDSAMYLCASSSSGGVDTQYFGPGTRLTVL.

The CDR3 DNA sequence: TGTGCCAGCAGCTTGATGGTCGTGTCGGTCACCGGGGCCAACGTCCTGACTTTC. It translates to CASSLMVVSVTGANVLTF. V usage is TRBV5-5 and J usage is TRBJ2-6, with D hard to call. From germline, CDR1 is SGHKS and CDR2 YYEKEE (reference sequence). Trimming left V 1 base short and J 4 bases short, with 18 bases between. CDR3 size: 18 residues.

The J gene is TRBJ1-2, the V gene TRBV3-1 (or the pseudogene TRBV3-2); D not certain. CDR1 and CDR2 from the germline V gene are LGHDT and YNNKEL (reference sequence). The CDR3 extends over 15 amino acids. V lost 0 bases and J 2 bases, leaving 10 bases between the germline ends. CDR3 protein: CASSQESAGNYGYTF. The CDR3 region has the DNA TGTGCCAGCAGCCAAGAGTCCGCCGGGAACTATGGCTACACCTTC.